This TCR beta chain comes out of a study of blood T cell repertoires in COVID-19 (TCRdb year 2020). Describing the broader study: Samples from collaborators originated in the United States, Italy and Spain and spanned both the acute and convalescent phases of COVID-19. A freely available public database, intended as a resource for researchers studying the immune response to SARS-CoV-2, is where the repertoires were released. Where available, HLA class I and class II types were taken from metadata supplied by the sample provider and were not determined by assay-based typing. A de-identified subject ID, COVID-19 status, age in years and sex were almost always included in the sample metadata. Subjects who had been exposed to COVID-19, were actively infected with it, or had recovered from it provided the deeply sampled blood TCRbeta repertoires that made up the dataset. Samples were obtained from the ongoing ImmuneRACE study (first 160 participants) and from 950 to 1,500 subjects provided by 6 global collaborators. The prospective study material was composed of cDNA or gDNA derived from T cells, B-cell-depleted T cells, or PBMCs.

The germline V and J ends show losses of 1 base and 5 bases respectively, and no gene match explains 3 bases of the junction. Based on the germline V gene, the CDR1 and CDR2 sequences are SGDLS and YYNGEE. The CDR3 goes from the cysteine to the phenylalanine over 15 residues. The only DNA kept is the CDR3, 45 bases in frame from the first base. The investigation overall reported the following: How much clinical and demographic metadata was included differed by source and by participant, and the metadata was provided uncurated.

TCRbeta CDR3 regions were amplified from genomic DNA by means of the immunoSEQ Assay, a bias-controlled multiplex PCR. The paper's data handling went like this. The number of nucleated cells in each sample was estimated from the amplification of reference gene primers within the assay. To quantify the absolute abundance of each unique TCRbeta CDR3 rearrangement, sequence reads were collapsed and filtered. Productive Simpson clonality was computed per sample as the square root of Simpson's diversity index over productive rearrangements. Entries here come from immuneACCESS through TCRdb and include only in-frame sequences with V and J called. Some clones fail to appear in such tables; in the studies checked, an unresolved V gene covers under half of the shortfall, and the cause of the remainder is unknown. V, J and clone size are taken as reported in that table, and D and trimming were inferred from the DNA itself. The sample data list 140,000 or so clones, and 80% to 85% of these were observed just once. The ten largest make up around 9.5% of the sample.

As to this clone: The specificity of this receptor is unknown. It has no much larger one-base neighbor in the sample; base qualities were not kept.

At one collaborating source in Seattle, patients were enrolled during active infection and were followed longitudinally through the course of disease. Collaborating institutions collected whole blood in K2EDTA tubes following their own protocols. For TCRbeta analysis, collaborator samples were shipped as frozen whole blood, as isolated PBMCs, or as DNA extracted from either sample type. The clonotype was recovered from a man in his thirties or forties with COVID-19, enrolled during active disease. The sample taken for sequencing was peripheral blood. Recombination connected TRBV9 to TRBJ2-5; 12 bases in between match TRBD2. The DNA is TGTGCCAGCAGCGTAACTAGCGGGGGGCGGGAGACCCAGTACTTC. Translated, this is CASSVTSGGRETQYF.